This is a list of T cell receptor beta chains from one sample in a study of control samples from healthy donors and cancer patients. Method: immunoSEQ multiplex PCR; TCRdb's copy keeps in-frame clones and lacks some. The table shows some 74,000 clones, with 94% occurring only once. The sequenced sample consisted of blood. The receptors were gathered from a woman aged 25 to 39 in good health. The CDR3 runs from the conserved cysteine through the conserved F or W. Each record gives: D gene, J gene, clone size, CDR3 length, V gene, CDR3 protein, CDR3 DNA. A D gene is named only where the DNA matches it firmly. Size is stated for part of the rows, as once, few or many counts, or as a class when the clone is expanded.

TRBD1,TRBJ1-1,NA,15,TRBV10-3,CAISEGTGGNTEAFF,TGTGCCATCAGTGAGGGGACAGGGGGGAACACTGAAGCTTTCTTT
NA,TRBJ1-1,once,14,TRBV30,CAWSERTPYTEAFF,TGTGCCTGGAGTGAACGGACACCCTACACTGAAGCTTTCTTT
TRBD2,TRBJ2-5,NA,16,TRBV5-1,CASSSLLGGADETQYF,TGCGCCAGCAGCTCACTACTCGGGGGGGCCGATGAGACCCAGTACTTC
NA,TRBJ1-6,NA,15,TRBV9,CASSPTHSYNSPLHF,TGTGCCAGCAGTCCCACCCACTCCTATAATTCACCCCTCCACTTT
NA,TRBJ1-2,once,13,TRBV5-1,CASRLTGRHGYTF,TGCGCCAGCAGGCTGACAGGAAGACATGGCTACACCTTC
NA,TRBJ1-4,NA,14,TRBV29-1,CSVDQRSKGEKLFF,TGCAGCGTTGATCAAAGGTCAAAGGGTGAAAAACTGTTTTTT
NA,TRBJ1-2,NA,16,TRBV24-1,CATSDPSRGAEDGYTF,TGTGCCACCAGTGACCCGAGTAGAGGGGCAGAGGATGGCTACACCTTC
NA,TRBJ1-2,once,13,TRBV5-5,CASSLVAPLGYTF,TGTGCCAGCAGCTTGGTGGCCCCCCTTGGCTACACCTTC
TRBD1,TRBJ2-3,NA,14,TRBV19,CATRLDREADTQYF,TGTGCCACAAGGTTGGACAGGGAGGCAGATACGCAGTATTTT
NA,TRBJ2-5,NA,14,TRBV4-2,CASSQVGSEETQYF,TGTGCCAGCAGCCAAGTGGGGTCCGAAGAGACCCAGTACTTC
TRBD2,TRBJ2-1,NA,16,TRBV5-8,CASSLDLADHYNEQFF,TGTGCCAGCAGCTTGGATCTAGCGGACCACTACAATGAGCAGTTCTTC
TRBD1,TRBJ1-2,NA,13,TRBV5-1,CASSLGQGNGYTF,TGCGCCAGCAGCTTGGGACAGGGGAATGGCTACACCTTC
NA,TRBJ1-4,NA,16,TRBV6-6,CASSSFLGRGGEKLFF,TGTGCCAGCAGCTCCTTCCTCGGCCGCGGGGGGGAAAAACTGTTTTTT
TRBD1,TRBJ1-2,NA,16,TRBV27,CASSLGTGATNYGYTF,TGTGCCAGCAGTTTGGGGACAGGGGCTACCAACTATGGCTACACCTTC
NA,TRBJ2-4,NA,13,TRBV30,CAWSELPKNIQYF,TGTGCCTGGAGCGAATTGCCTAAAAACATTCAGTACTTC
TRBD1,TRBJ1-2,NA,14,TRBV5-6,CASSSGTGWGGYTF,TGTGCCAGCAGCTCCGGGACAGGGTGGGGCGGCTACACCTTC
NA,TRBJ1-5,NA,14,TRBV7-9,CASSLTGSNQPQHF,TGTGCCAGCAGCTTAACGGGTAGCAATCAGCCCCAGCATTTT
TRBD1,TRBJ1-1,NA,13,TRBV19,CASSPGQELEAFF,TGTGCCAGTAGTCCGGGACAGGAGCTTGAAGCTTTCTTT
TRBD1,TRBJ1-2,NA,16,TRBV18,CASSPEQGTVNYGYTF,TGTGCCAGCTCACCAGAGCAGGGGACAGTTAACTATGGCTACACCTTC
TRBD1,TRBJ2-3,NA,17,TRBV27,CASSLSPDRVSTDTQYF,TGTGCCAGCAGTTTATCGCCCGACAGGGTGAGCACAGATACGCAGTATTTT
NA,TRBJ2-2,NA,15,TRBV27,CASSLWQANTGELFF,TGTGCCAGCAGTTTATGGCAGGCTAACACCGGGGAGCTGTTTTTT
NA,TRBJ1-6,NA,15,TRBV28,CASTSGLLNNSPLHF,TGTGCCAGCACCTCGGGACTGCTCAATAATTCACCCCTCCACTTT
TRBD2,TRBJ2-6,NA,15,TRBV11-3,CASRGGDSGANVLTF,TGTGCCAGCCGCGGGGGAGACTCTGGGGCCAACGTCCTGACTTTC
NA,TRBJ2-1,NA,13,TRBV12-3/TRBV12-4,CASSLSGGNEQFF,TGTGCCAGCAGTTTGTCTGGGGGCAATGAGCAGTTCTTC
NA,TRBJ1-1,NA,14,TRBV29-1,CSVQLRRRDTEAFF,TGCAGCGTGCAACTTCGGCGTCGGGACACTGAAGCTTTCTTT
TRBD1,TRBJ2-5,few,16,TRBV5-4,CASSAFNSQGRETQYF,TGTGCCAGCAGCGCTTTCAATTCACAGGGGAGAGAGACCCAGTACTTC
NA,TRBJ2-5,NA,17,TRBV3-1/TRBV3-2,CASSYGVGGASRETQYF,TGTGCCAGCAGCTATGGGGTGGGGGGCGCGTCTCGGGAGACCCAGTACTTC
NA,TRBJ2-7,NA,12,TRBV7-9,CASSLRFGEQYF,TGTGCCAGCAGCTTACGATTTGGCGAGCAGTACTTC
NA,TRBJ1-5,NA,16,TRBV6-1,CASSERTAGGNQPQHF,TGTGCCAGCAGCGAAAGGACTGCTGGGGGCAATCAGCCCCAGCATTTT